This T cell receptor (beta chain) appears in the sequencing data of a study of human T cells and chemical hapten exposure (dated by TCRdb to the early 2020s). Background on the whole study: For sensitization, 2% DPC in acetone was applied to a roughly 2 cm by roughly 2 cm area of upper inner arm skin. The libraries were sequenced as a pool, and the TCR yield per sample differed mostly because of small variations in library volumes within the pool. Peripheral blood TCR repertoire changes were tracked in vivo in alopecia patients during primary and secondary sensitization to the hapten diphenylcyclopropenone (DPC). Patient blood was sampled pre-sensitization (week 0) and at 2, 6 and about 24 weeks after DPC sensitization. Throughout the approximately 23-week study period, patients were also given weekly therapeutic DPC doses on the scalp. Blood for TCR sequencing was provided by twenty-nine alopecia patients at one to four time points (pre-sensitization, 2, 6 and 24 weeks). The mostly female patient cohort included alopecia areata with under or over 50% scalp involvement, alopecia totalis and alopecia universalis. Patch testing was performed on the upper back with Finn chambers containing 0.01% DPC, and the patch tests were scored after 6 days according to International Contact Dermatitis Research Group standards. The research as a whole found: Repeated subsampling changed both the strength of the expansion versus patch-test correlation and the threshold at which that correlation became significant. The number of PT1 expanded TCRs positively correlated with patch test score, significant at thresholds 8, 16 and 32 but not 4. Because every patient had alopecia, a presumed autoimmune disease, the patients' immune response might differ from that of healthy individuals. DPC sensitization did not change the number of TCRs with a frequency above 1 in 1000, and there was no evidence of changes in global repertoire structure. Expanded TCRs formed significantly more large CDR3 similarity clusters than pre-sensitization or healthy control sets, consistent with antigen-driven responses.

From a lookup of the germline V gene, CDR1 and CDR2 are SQVTM and ANQGSEA. From the cysteine through the phenylalanine, the CDR3 covers 13 amino acids. Here the CDR3 DNA is all that survives: 39 bases in frame from base 1. Relative to germline, V is 3 bases shorter and J is 4 bases shorter, with 12 bases between their ends. The meaning of the sample's time point label: patch test 3, about 24 weeks after DPC sensitization. The label giving this sample's treatment or condition can be read as: therapeutic diphenylcyclopropenone sensitization with weekly scalp DPC. At each patch-test visit, blood was drawn before the patch test was applied. To be eligible, patients had to be aged 18 to 70, diagnosed with alopecia and judged suitable for DPC therapy, while pregnant patients were excluded. Total RNA was extracted from unfractionated whole blood collected in Tempus Blood RNA tubes. The library came from RACE. Sequencing used a NextSeq 500. During library preparation, unique molecular identifiers were attached to individual cDNA molecules so that TCRs could be counted in a quantitative, reproducible way. From each blood RNA sample, both TCR alpha and TCR beta chains were sequenced. As for the original processing: A median of about 100,000 TCRs per sample was observed, with a range of 23,224 to 690,600. V, J and CDR3 annotation of the TCR reads was performed with the Decombinator software suite. Every sample was subsampled to the same number of TCRs (28,000) for the PS versus PT1 abundance plots. TCRs were defined as expanded if absent before sensitization and observed at least eight times at the 2-week time point. TCRdb took the public reads, trimmed them with fastp at Q25, ran MiXCR for clone calling and kept in-frame beta chains. Identical CDR3 proteins give one entry, which carries the most common genes and DNA. V and J calls and clone size were set by TCRdb, not the authors. Across this sample there are roughly 200,000 distinct CDR3 sequences, with about 22% seen only once. The top ten constitute 2% to 2.5% of the sample.

This clonotype was picked up a small number of times. Its antigen is currently not known. The input lacks base qualities; no much larger clone sits a single base away. The chain couples TRBV29-1 to TRBJ2-5, and the D gene may be TRBD1, 6 bases matching. The material sequenced was whole blood, taken in connection with sensitization to the hapten diphenylcyclopropenone (DPC). The receptor was isolated from a woman aged 40 to 49 with alopecia areata. Some clones in this sample may be carry-over from other donors' samples. At the DNA level, the sequence is TGCAGCGTTGATATAGGGGGAGCAGAGACCCAGTACTTC. Translated, this is CSVDIGGAETQYF.